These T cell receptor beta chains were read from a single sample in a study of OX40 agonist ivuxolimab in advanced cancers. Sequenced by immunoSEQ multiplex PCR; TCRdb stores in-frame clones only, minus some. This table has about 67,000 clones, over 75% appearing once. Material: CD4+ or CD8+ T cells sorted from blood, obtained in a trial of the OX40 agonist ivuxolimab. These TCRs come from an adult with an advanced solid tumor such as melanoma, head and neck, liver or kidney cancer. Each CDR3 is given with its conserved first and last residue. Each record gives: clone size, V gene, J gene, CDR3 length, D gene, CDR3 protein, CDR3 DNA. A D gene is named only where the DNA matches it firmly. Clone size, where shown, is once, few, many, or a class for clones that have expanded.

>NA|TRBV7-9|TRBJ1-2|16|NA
CASSSWGARQSYGYTF
TGTGCCAGCAGCTCCTGGGGGGCGCGTCAATCCTATGGCTACACCTTC
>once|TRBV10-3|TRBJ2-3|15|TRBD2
CAISARGGQGDTQYF
TGTGCCATCAGTGCACGGGGGGGGCAAGGAGATACGCAGTATTTT
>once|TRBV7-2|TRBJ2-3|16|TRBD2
CASSIVAGSVRDTQYF
TGTGCCAGCAGCATCGTAGCGGGGAGTGTGAGAGATACGCAGTATTTT
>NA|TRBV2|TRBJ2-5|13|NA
CASSDSYGETQYF
TGTGCCAGCAGTGACTCCTATGGGGAGACCCAGTACTTC
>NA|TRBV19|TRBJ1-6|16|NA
CASSPPVGQVSSPLHF
TGTGCCAGTAGTCCCCCGGTTGGGCAGGTTTCTTCACCCCTCCACTTT
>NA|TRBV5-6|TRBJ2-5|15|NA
CASSDGGLVVETQYF
TGTGCCAGCAGCGATGGAGGACTGGTCGTTGAGACCCAGTACTTC
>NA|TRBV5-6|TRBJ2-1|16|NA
CASSLPASKRDNEQFF
TGTGCCAGCAGCCTCCCAGCTAGCAAAAGGGACAATGAGCAGTTCTTC
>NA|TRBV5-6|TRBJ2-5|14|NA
CASSLSGVQETQYF
TGTGCCAGCAGCTTATCAGGGGTACAAGAGACCCAGTACTTC
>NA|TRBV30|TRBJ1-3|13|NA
CAWSAGLGNTIYF
TGTGCCTGGAGCGCAGGATTAGGAAACACCATATATTTT
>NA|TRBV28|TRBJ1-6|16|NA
CASTIEGRSVNSPLHF
TGTGCCAGCACTATTGAGGGCAGGAGCGTTAATTCACCCCTCCACTTT
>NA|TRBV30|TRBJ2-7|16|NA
CAWSDKTGPSTYEQYF
TGTGCCTGGAGTGACAAAACCGGGCCCTCAACCTACGAGCAGTACTTC
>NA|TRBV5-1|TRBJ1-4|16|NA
CASSLDLQGRGEKLFF
TGCGCCAGCAGCTTGGATCTGCAGGGAAGGGGTGAAAAACTGTTTTTT
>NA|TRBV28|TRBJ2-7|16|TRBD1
CASSQPWTGLAYEQYF
TGTGCCAGCAGCCAACCATGGACAGGCCTTGCCTACGAGCAGTACTTC
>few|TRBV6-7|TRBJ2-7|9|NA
CASANEQYF
TGTGCCAGCGCTAACGAGCAGTACTTC
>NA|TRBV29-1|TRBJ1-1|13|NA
CSVVHNMNTEAFF
TGCAGCGTTGTGCACAACATGAACACTGAAGCTTTCTTT
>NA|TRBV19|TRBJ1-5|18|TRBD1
CASSRDRGMVKNNQPQHF
TGTGCCAGTAGCCGGGACAGGGGGATGGTGAAAAACAATCAGCCCCAGCATTTT
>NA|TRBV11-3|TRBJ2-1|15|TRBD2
CASSHSGRAGDEQFF
TGTGCCAGCAGTCATAGCGGGAGGGCCGGAGATGAGCAGTTCTTC